This TCR beta chain stems from a study of shared clonotypes between healthy human individuals. General study points: Only blood was sampled, and tissue TCR repertoires likely differ from blood ones.

Notes on this clone: Its antigen is currently unknown. This specimen includes other DNA sequences encoding the same CDR3.

This CDR3 region has 14 residues. After removal of 2 bases from V and 5 bases from J, the junction contained 3 bases not matched to a gene. The germline V gene encodes CDR1 SGDLS and CDR2 YYNGEE. It was across several immunoSEQ plates that each subset's genomic DNA was evenly split. Template for every sorted-subset replicate PCR totaled around 200 ng DNA, some 30,000 T cell genomes. Sequencing used immunoSEQ multiplex PCR; TCRdb keeps in-frame clones, though not all of them. Among around 2,000,000 clones listed, approximately 94% were seen once. CD45RO-negative, CCR7-positively selected cells formed the naive CD8 fraction, excluding terminally differentiated effector memory CD45RA+ cells. Every contributor of samples was a Caucasian grown-up residing in Nashville, Tennessee.

The receptor's source is a man younger than 30 in good health. J is TRBJ2-7 and V is TRBV9; 11 nucleotides align to TRBD1. What was sequenced was naive CD8+ T cells sorted from blood. In DNA, the CDR3 is TGTGCCAGCAGCGTGGAGGGACAGGGGGACGAGCAGTACTTC. This translates into CASSVEGQGDEQYF.